The text below deals with one T cell receptor beta chain. Antigen specificity is unknown. This sample was included in a study of cytomegalovirus exposure and HLA in healthy donors. The V gene's germline CDR1 is SEHNR and CDR2 FQNEAQ (reference sequence). The V gene end was trimmed by 6 bases and the J gene end by 3 bases; junction bases not matched to a gene: 5. This CDR3 spans 14 amino acids. General study findings and limits: Researchers left out some V segments, among them TRBV6-2 and TRBV6-3, as indistinguishable. Researchers reported in a later analysis that a missense DCLRE1C variant was tied to TCR beta V- and J-gene trimming. Rare sequences made up most TCRs, while some public TCRs were found in many donors.

The primer mix had 60 Vbeta and 13 Jbeta primers. TCRdb's copy holds only in-frame clones and misses some; the assay was immunoSEQ multiplex PCR. The data contain 200,000 to 250,000 clones, 85% to 90% of them singletons. The sequencing input was PBMCs. This TCR was sampled from a woman between 18 and 29 years old in good health and CMV-seronegative. The rearrangement links TRBV7-9 to TRBJ2-7; TRBD1 matches 10 bases. CDR3 sequence: CASSFGTGVYEQYF. The DNA of the CDR3 is TGTGCCAGCAGTTTTGGGACAGGGGTCTACGAGCAGTACTTC.